This passage covers 32 T cell receptor beta chains from one sample sequenced in a study of shared clonotypes between healthy human individuals. Profiled with immunoSEQ multiplex PCR; TCRdb holds only in-frame clones, not every one. The table records about 2.4 million clones, roughly 92% of them present only once. Sequences were obtained from naive CD4+ T cells sorted from blood. Subset here: CD45RA+ positively selected. These receptors all come from a man between 18 and 29 years old in good health.

V gene TRBV5-4 combines with J gene TRBJ2-1, with 8 bases aligning to TRBD2. Per germline, CDR1 SGHNT and CDR2 YYREEE (reference sequence). V lost 3 bases to trimming and J lost 5 bases; unmatched junction nucleotides: 7. This CDR3 has 15 amino acids. In DNA form, the CDR3 reads TGTGCCAGCAGCTCAGTCGCAGCGGGAGACAATGAGCAGTTCTTC. Translating it yields CASSSVAAGDNEQFF. The entire variable domain, with the rest obtained from reference TRBV5-4 and TRBJ2-1, is as follows: ETGVTQSPTHLIKTRGQQVTLRCSSQSGHNTVSWYQQALGQGPQFIFQYYREEENGRGNFPPRFSGLQFPNYSSELNVNALELDDSALYLCASSSVAAGDNEQFFGPGTRLTVL.

The chain carries TRBV9 and TRBJ2-7; TRBD2 aligns across 12 bases. CDR3 size: 15 residues. Germline trimming cut 2 bases from V and 3 bases from J; bases unmatched to any gene: 3. The V gene's germline CDR1 is SGDLS and CDR2 YYNGEE. The CDR3 region is CASSVLAGGNYEQYF. The CDR3 DNA is TGTGCCAGCAGCGTCCTAGCGGGAGGGAACTACGAGCAGTACTTC.

This rearrangement joins TRBV14 to TRBJ2-1; TRBD2 matches 7 bases. The CDR3 contains 15 residues. Germline CDR1 and CDR2: SGHDN and FVKESK. With 1 base clipped from V and 3 bases from J, the junction kept 3 bases outside the gene matches. The CDR3 nucleotides are TGTGCCAGCAGCCAAGGACTAGCAGACTACAATGAGCAGTTCTTC. Its translation is CASSQGLADYNEQFF.

V gene TRBV6-1 combines with J gene TRBJ1-4; the D gene is possibly TRBD1 (6 bases). Looked up from germline, CDR1 is MNHNS and CDR2 is SASEGT. V gave up 2 bases and J gave up 4 bases, with 8 bases separating them. The CDR3 loop spans 14 amino acids. CDR3 in amino acids: CASSETGFNEKLFF. The CDR3 DNA follows: TGTGCCAGCAGTGAAACAGGGTTTAATGAAAAACTGTTTTTT.

This chain uses TRBV5-1 with TRBJ1-6; the match to TRBD1 covers 7 bases. The V gene end was trimmed by 3 bases and the J gene end by 9 bases; junction bases not matched to a gene: 12. The CDR3 is made up of 16 amino acids. Germline CDR1 is SGHRS and CDR2 is YFSETQ. The CDR3 loop reads CASSSTRQGFGSPLHF. CDR3 nucleotides: TGCGCCAGCAGCTCTACCCGACAGGGATTCGGTTCACCCCTCCACTTT.

About this clone itself: The sample has other DNA sequences that encode this CDR3 too. CDR3 nucleotides: TGTGCCAGCTCCACTAGCGGGAGCTCCTACGAGCAGTACTTC. The encoded protein is CASSTSGSSYEQYF. The chain employs TRBV18 and TRBJ2-7; 11 bases line up with TRBD2. The CDR3 contains 14 residues. V was clipped by 6 bases and J by 0 bases; unmatched bases: 1. Germline values: CDR1 KGHSH, CDR2 LQKENI.

The chain joins TRBV4-2 to TRBJ2-3; the match to TRBD2 covers 9 bases. CDR1 and CDR2 (germline): LGHNA, YNFKEQ. The junction had 8 bases not matched to a gene; V was cut back by 0 bases and J by 7 bases. The CDR3 contains 16 residues. The CDR3 DNA follows: TGTGCCAGCAGCCAAGATGCTCTAGCGGGGAGAAATACGCAGTATTTT. Residues: CASSQDALAGRNTQYF.

The chain joins TRBV10-3 to TRBJ2-3; D is possibly TRBD1 (6 bases). Germline CDR1 reads ENHRY; CDR2 reads SYGVKD. This CDR3 is 14 amino acids long. V lost 10 bases and J 3 bases, leaving 17 bases between the germline ends. CDR3 sequence: CATRDIKLTDTQYF. In nucleotides, the CDR3 is TGTGCCACCCGGGACATAAAGCTTACAGATACGCAGTATTTT.

The chain has TRBV7-3 and TRBJ2-3; 9 bases line up with TRBD2. CDR1 and CDR2 (germline): SGHTA, FQGTGA. This CDR3 has 15 amino acids. The V and J ends lost 5 bases and 7 bases, in that order; junction bases with no gene match: 10. The CDR3 coding sequence is TGTGCCAGCAGCCCATCTACGACTAGCGGTAATACGCAGTATTTT. Its translation: CASSPSTTSGNTQYF.

This rearrangement joins TRBV5-1 to TRBJ2-3; TRBD1 is a possible D gene (5 bases). The CDR3 runs 13 residues. V was shortened by 0 bases and J by 10 bases, with 12 bases between the two germline ends. The germline V gene has CDR1 SGHRS and CDR2 YFSETQ. CDR3 residues: CASSLDLLGAQYF. The CDR3 DNA reads TGCGCCAGCAGCTTGGACCTCTTAGGGGCGCAGTATTTT.

About this clone itself: In the same sample, other DNA sequences code for this CDR3. The chain couples TRBV5-1 to TRBJ2-7, with no clear D. Germline lookup yields CDR1 SGHRS and CDR2 YFSETQ. V dropped 0 bases and J dropped 0 bases, with 4 bases sitting between them. This CDR3 has 13 amino acids. The DNA for the CDR3 is TGCGCCAGCAGCTTGGGTCACTCCTACGAGCAGTACTTC. Translation: CASSLGHSYEQYF. The entire variable domain, with the rest obtained from reference TRBV5-1 and TRBJ2-7, is as follows: KAGVTQTPRYLIKTRGQQVTLSCSPISGHRSVSWYQQTPGQGLQFLFEYFSETQRNKGNFPGRFSGRQFSNSRSEMNVSTLELGDSALYLCASSLGHSYEQYFGPGTRLTVT.

CDR3 DNA: TGTGCCAGCGGTAAGGGACAGGGACGGCAGCCCCAGCATTTT. Translation: CASGKGQGRQPQHF. The chain employs TRBV6-5 and TRBJ1-5, with 9 bases aligning to TRBD1. Germline V gives CDR1 MNHEY, CDR2 SVGAGI. The CDR3 is 14 amino acids. V shed 8 bases and J 7 bases; nucleotides not matched to a gene: 9.

The CDR3 spells CASKWPGDTQYF. CDR3 nucleotides: TGCGCCAGCAAGTGGCCGGGAGATACGCAGTATTTT. This rearrangement joins TRBV5-1 to TRBJ2-3, with D unclear. V lost 6 bases and J lost 5, with 10 bases in between. This CDR3 comprises 12 residues. CDR1 and CDR2 from the germline V gene are SGHRS and YFSETQ.

The rearrangement links TRBV28 to TRBJ2-5, with D perhaps matching TRBD1 (6 bases). Trimming removed 7 bases from V and 5 bases from J, with 23 bases in between. The CDR3 length is 16 residues. Germline lookup yields CDR1 MDHEN and CDR2 SYDVKM. The CDR3 loop reads CASTDNRDPRGETQYF. CDR3 nucleotide sequence: TGTGCCAGCACCGATAACAGGGATCCTCGGGGTGAGACCCAGTACTTC.

V usage is TRBV7-9 and J usage is TRBJ2-3; maybe TRBD2 (7 bases). The CDR3 runs to 13 residues. Between the trimmed V and J ends, which lost 6 bases and 4 bases, there was a span of 11 bases. CDR1 is SEHNR and CDR2 is FQNEAQ in the germline V gene (reference sequence). As DNA, the CDR3 is TGTGCCAGCAGTGAGGGGGGGGCAGATACGCAGTATTTT. Its protein product is CASSEGGADTQYF.

This clone was counted only a few times. The DNA of the CDR3 is TGTGCCAGCAGCCCAGGCCAGGGGGCGTCTGGGGAGCTGTTTTTT. Residues: CASSPGQGASGELFF. V usage is TRBV11-3 and J usage is TRBJ2-2; 8 bases agree with TRBD1. The CDR3 is 15 amino acids. J lost 8 bases, V lost 5 bases, and 10 bases had no gene match. The V gene's germline CDR1 is SGHNT and CDR2 YENEEA.

The chain has TRBV2 and TRBJ2-1; D may match TRBD1 or TRBD2 (5 bases each). Trimming took off 7 bases at V and 7 bases at J, with 14 bases between the two ends. The CDR3 runs to 13 residues. Germline-derived CDR1 and CDR2 are SNHLY and FYNNEI. The CDR3 DNA is TGTGCCAGCACGACAGAGGGCAGGAATGAGCAGTTCTTC. This translates into CASTTEGRNEQFF.

This chain joins TRBV7-2 and TRBJ1-1; D remains ambiguous. The CDR3 is 11 amino acids. Per germline, CDR1 SGHTA and CDR2 FQGNSA. V was clipped by 3 bases and J by 13 bases, with 12 bases between them. The CDR3 protein is CASSFGILNFF. Here the CDR3 DNA reads TGTGCCAGCAGCTTCGGCATCCTCAATTTCTTT.

This clone was detected only once. A junction boundary mismatches the germline segment, possibly from a read error. Additional DNA sequences in this sample encode the identical CDR3. Here the CDR3 DNA reads TGTGCCAGCTCTCCACTGCGAGCGACTAATGAAAAACTGTTTTTT. As protein: CASSPLRATNEKLFF. V and J are TRBV18 and TRBJ1-4; D remains unclear. CDR1 KGHSH and CDR2 LQKENI come from the germline V gene. The CDR3 has 15 residues.

This clone came up once. V usage is TRBV7-2 and J usage is TRBJ2-7; D is ambiguous. CDR3 length equals 12 residues. CDR1 SGHTA and CDR2 FQGNSA come from the germline V gene. With 0 bases removed from V and 5 bases from J, the gap between germline ends came to 5 bases. Here the CDR3 DNA reads TGTGCCAGCAGCTTAGCTGGGCACGAGCAGTACTTC. Protein product: CASSLAGHEQYF.

The CDR3 loop reads CASSSSMTYEQYF. DNA of the CDR3: TGTGCCAGCAGTTCCTCTATGACCTACGAGCAGTACTTC. The chain employs TRBV28 and TRBJ2-7, with no clear D. Germline lookup yields CDR1 MDHEN and CDR2 SYDVKM. There are 13 residues in the CDR3. The V end lost 4 bases, the J end lost 2 bases, and 9 bases lay between the germline ends.

CDR3 DNA sequence: TGTGCCAGCAGTCCCCGGGGTACGTGGTACGAGCAGTACTTC. This gives the protein CASSPRGTWYEQYF. The V and J genes are TRBV27 and TRBJ2-7; TRBD2 might be the D (5 bases). There are 14 residues in the CDR3. Per germline, CDR1 MNHEY and CDR2 SMNVEV (reference sequence). V dropped 5 bases and J dropped 4 bases, with 15 bases sitting between them.

The CDR3 sequence: CASSSSAGLSSYNEQFF. CDR3 sequence (DNA): TGTGCCAGCAGCTCATCAGCGGGCCTTAGCTCCTACAATGAGCAGTTCTTC. The V gene is TRBV11-3, the J gene TRBJ2-1, with D perhaps TRBD2 (6 bases). V gave up 4 bases and J gave up 0 bases, with 16 bases separating them. CDR3 length equals 17 residues. Germline V CDR1 and CDR2: SGHNT, YENEEA.

The chain combines TRBV7-2 with TRBJ2-7; 10 nucleotides line up with TRBD2. The CDR3 sequence is 15 residues long. The V and J ends lost 0 bases and 3 bases, in that order; junction bases with no gene match: 2. Germline CDR1 is SGHTA and CDR2 is FQGNSA. The CDR3 DNA sequence: TGTGCCAGCAGCTTAGCGGCTAGCGGGGGCTACGAGCAGTACTTC. It is translated as CASSLAASGGYEQYF.

In its sample, this clone was seen a few times. The chain is built from TRBV4-1 and TRBJ1-5; D call uncertain. This CDR3 is built from 16 residues. Per germline, CDR1 MGHRA and CDR2 YSYEKL. V was clipped by 3 bases and J by 3 bases, with 15 bases between them. CDR3 loop: CASSHSSRDNNQPQHF. CDR3 nucleotides: TGCGCCAGCAGCCATTCATCACGGGATAACAATCAGCCCCAGCATTTT.

The chain recombines TRBV18 with TRBJ2-5, with D maybe TRBD2 (5 bases). The CDR3 loop spans 15 amino acids. V was clipped by 2 bases and J by 5 bases, with 15 bases between them. Germline V lookup: CDR1 KGHSH, CDR2 LQKENI. The CDR3 nucleotides are TGTGCCAGCTCACCAAGTGCGGGTTCGAGGGAGACCCAGTACTTC. Protein product: CASSPSAGSRETQYF.

This chain joins TRBV28 and TRBJ1-2; D might be TRBD1 (6 bases). With 6 bases removed from V and 7 bases from J, the gap between germline ends came to 18 bases. The CDR3 length is 14 residues. Germline V CDR1 and CDR2: MDHEN, SYDVKM. CDR3 sequence reads: CASSPGGAPPGYTF. The CDR3 DNA reads as TGTGCCAGCAGCCCCGGGGGGGCCCCGCCTGGCTACACCTTC.

The genes are TRBV30 and TRBJ2-5; TRBD2 matches at 7 bases. The J call is in doubt because the DNA end fits TRBJ2-7 better. The CDR3 totals 13 residues. The germline CDR1 and CDR2 sequences are GTSNPN and SVGIG (reference sequence). The CDR3 DNA sequence: TGTGCCTGGTCGGGAGGTCAGGCCTACGAGCAGTACTTC. Encoded protein: CAWSGGQAYEQYF.

As concerns this clone: Other DNA sequences in this sample translate to the same CDR3. The gene calls are TRBV10-3 and TRBJ1-5; perhaps TRBD1 as D (5 bases). The CDR3 contains 15 residues. CDR1 and CDR2 from the germline V gene are ENHRY and SYGVKD. Between the trimmed V and J ends, which lost 0 bases and 4 bases, there was a span of 10 bases. The CDR3 bases are TGTGCCATCAGTGAGTCTGGGGGAGAAAATCAGCCCCAGCATTTT. This sequence encodes CAISESGGENQPQHF.

In regard to this clone: Other DNA sequences in the same sample also yield this CDR3. The rearrangement joins TRBV5-1 to TRBJ1-5; D not resolved. This CDR3 has 15 residues. Germline CDR1 SGHRS, CDR2 YFSETQ. With 0 bases removed from V and 2 bases from J, the gap between germline ends came to 9 bases. The CDR3 sequence: CASSLAGVGNQPQHF. Here the CDR3 DNA reads TGCGCCAGCAGCTTGGCCGGGGTTGGCAATCAGCCCCAGCATTTT.

This chain joins TRBV28 and TRBJ1-4; tentatively, D is TRBD1 (6 bases). Germline V gene data show CDR1 as MDHEN and CDR2 as SYDVKM. The CDR3 has 16 residues. The germline V and J ends were trimmed by 6 bases and 8 bases, with 22 bases remaining between them. The CDR3 nucleotides read TGTGCCAGCAGCCGCCAAGGGGGGGGGCTGGAAGAAAAACTGTTTTTT. Translated, it gives CASSRQGGGLEEKLFF.

The chain links TRBV11-2 to TRBJ2-2; D gene ambiguous. This CDR3 has 14 residues. V gave up 3 bases and J gave up 4 bases, with 9 bases separating them. The germline CDR1 and CDR2 sequences are SGHAT and FQNNGV. Here the CDR3 reads CASSFRRSTGELFF. DNA for the CDR3: TGTGCCAGCAGCTTCAGAAGGTCCACCGGGGAGCTGTTTTTT.